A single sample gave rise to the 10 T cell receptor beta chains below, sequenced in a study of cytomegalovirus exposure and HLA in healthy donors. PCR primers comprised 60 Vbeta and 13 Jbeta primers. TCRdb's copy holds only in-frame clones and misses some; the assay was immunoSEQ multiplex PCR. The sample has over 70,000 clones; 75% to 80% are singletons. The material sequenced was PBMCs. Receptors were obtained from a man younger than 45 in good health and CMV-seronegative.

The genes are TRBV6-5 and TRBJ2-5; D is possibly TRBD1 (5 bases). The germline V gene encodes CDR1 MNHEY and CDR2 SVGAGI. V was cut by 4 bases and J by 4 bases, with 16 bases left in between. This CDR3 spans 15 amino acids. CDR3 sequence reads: CASSSVRVKLETQYF. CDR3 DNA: TGTGCCAGCAGTTCCGTCAGGGTGAAATTAGAGACCCAGTACTTC.

The CDR3 sequence: CASSLDQVDSNQPQHF. CDR3 sequence (DNA): TGCGCCAGCAGCTTGGACCAGGTGGATAGCAATCAGCCCCAGCATTTT. This sequence joins TRBV5-1 and TRBJ1-5; D uncertain. Germline CDR1 reads SGHRS; CDR2 reads YFSETQ. The CDR3 contains 16 residues. V dropped 0 bases and J dropped 0 bases, with 10 bases sitting between them. Filled out from reference TRBV5-1 and TRBJ1-5, the complete variable domain reads KAGVTQTPRYLIKTRGQQVTLSCSPISGHRSVSWYQQTPGQGLQFLFEYFSETQRNKGNFPGRFSGRQFSNSRSEMNVSTLELGDSALYLCASSLDQVDSNQPQHFGDGTRLSIL.

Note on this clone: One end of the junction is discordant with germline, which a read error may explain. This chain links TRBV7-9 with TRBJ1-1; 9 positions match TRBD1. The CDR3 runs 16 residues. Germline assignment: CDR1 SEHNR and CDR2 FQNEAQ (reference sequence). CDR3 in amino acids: CSSSPRTGDQNTEAFF. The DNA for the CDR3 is TGTTCCAGCAGCCCGAGGACAGGGGACCAGAACACTGAAGCTTTCTTT. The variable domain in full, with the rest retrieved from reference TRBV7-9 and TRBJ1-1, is DTGVSQNPRHKITKRGQNVTFRCDPISEHNRLYWYRQTLGQGPEFLTYFQNEAQLEKSRLLSDRFSAERPKGSFSTLEIQRTEQGDSAMYLCSSSPRTGDQNTEAFFGQGTRLTVV.

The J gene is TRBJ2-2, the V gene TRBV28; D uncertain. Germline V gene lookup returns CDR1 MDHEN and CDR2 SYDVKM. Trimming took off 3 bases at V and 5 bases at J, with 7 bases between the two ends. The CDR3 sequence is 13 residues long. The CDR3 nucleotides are TGTGCCAGCAGTTTCGCGCTTACCGGGGAGCTGTTTTTT. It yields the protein CASSFALTGELFF.

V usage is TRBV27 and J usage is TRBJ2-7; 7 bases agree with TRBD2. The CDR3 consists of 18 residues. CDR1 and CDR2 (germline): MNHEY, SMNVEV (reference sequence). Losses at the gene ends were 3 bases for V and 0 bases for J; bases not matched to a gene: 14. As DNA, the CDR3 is TGTGCCAGCAGTTTGGTAGGAGGGCGGGGGACGCGCTCCTACGAGCAGTACTTC. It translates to CASSLVGGRGTRSYEQYF.

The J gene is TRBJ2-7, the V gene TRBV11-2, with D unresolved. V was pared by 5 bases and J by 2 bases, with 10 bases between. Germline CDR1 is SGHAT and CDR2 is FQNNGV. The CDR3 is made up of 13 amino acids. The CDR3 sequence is CASSKRPTYEQYF. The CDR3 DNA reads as TGTGCCAGCAGCAAGCGACCGACCTACGAGCAGTACTTC.

CDR3 residues: CASRGQYEQYF. The CDR3 bases are TGTGCCAGCAGGGGCCAATACGAGCAGTACTTC. This sequence joins TRBV7-2 and TRBJ2-5; D gene unclear. The J call may be mistaken, given a closer DNA end match to TRBJ2-7. From germline, CDR1 is SGHTA and CDR2 FQGNSA. This CDR3 has 11 amino acids.

CDR3 DNA sequence: TGTGCCAGTAGTCCCACTGGGGCCAACGTCCTGACTTTC. This sequence encodes CASSPTGANVLTF. V usage is TRBV19 and J usage is TRBJ2-6; D call uncertain. The CDR3 consists of 13 residues. The germline V gene encodes CDR1 LNHDA and CDR2 SQIVND (reference sequence). V lost 5 bases, J lost 2 bases, and 4 bases lay in between.

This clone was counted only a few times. In nucleotides, the CDR3 is TGTGCCAGCAGTTTAGGACAGGGGGTCACTGAAGCTTTCTTT. It yields the protein CASSLGQGVTEAFF. The rearrangement links TRBV6-5 to TRBJ1-1; 10 positions match TRBD1. The CDR3 loop spans 14 amino acids. CDR1 MNHEY and CDR2 SVGAGI come from the germline V gene. J gave up 4 bases and V 4 bases, and 3 bases lay outside the gene matches.

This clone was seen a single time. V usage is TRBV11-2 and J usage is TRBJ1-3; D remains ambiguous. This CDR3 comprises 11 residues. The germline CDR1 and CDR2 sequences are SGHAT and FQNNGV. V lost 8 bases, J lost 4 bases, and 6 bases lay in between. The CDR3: CASGGGNTIYF. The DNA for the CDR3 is TGTGCCAGCGGCGGGGGAAACACCATATATTTT.